This is a list of T cell receptor beta chains from one sample in a study of long-term antiretroviral therapy in people with HIV. Data came from immunoSEQ multiplex PCR; TCRdb stores just in-frame clones and leaves some out. The repertoire holds more than 15,000 clones, roughly 75% seen once, with around 15% in the top ten. The sample in question was unsorted PBMCs, obtained 2.9 years after starting antiretroviral therapy. Receptors were obtained from a woman aged 25 to 39 with HIV. Both conserved end residues are part of each CDR3.

j_call v_call cdr3_aa
TRBJ2-1 TRBV4-1 CASSPDSGASRYNEQFF
TRBJ2-7 TRBV7-6 CASSPRTESYEQYF
TRBJ1-4 TRBV9 CASSVTGGNEKLFF
TRBJ1-5 TRBV6-1 CASSEADRWHQPQHF
TRBJ2-2 TRBV9 CASSVKTELTGELFF
TRBJ2-4 TRBV5-6 CASSPGRAKNIQYF
TRBJ1-1 TRBV28 CASSKRQGMNTEAFF
TRBJ2-5 TRBV4-1 CASSQDDGQETQYF
TRBJ2-1 TRBV30 CAWSVLGLAGNNEQFF
TRBJ2-2 TRBV19 CASSIVLEAGELFF
TRBJ2-5 TRBV18 CASSPQTDQETQYF
TRBJ1-1 TRBV25-1 CASSLQGIEAFF
TRBJ1-1 TRBV29-1 CSAVGQGTEAFF
TRBJ1-1 TRBV29-1 CSALGQGGVNTEAFF
TRBJ2-3 TRBV11-2 CASSSRLAGSTDTQYF
TRBJ1-3 TRBV5-1 CASSLVTGGGVNTIYF
TRBJ1-6 TRBV9 CASSVSRVLNSPLHF
TRBJ2-2 TRBV18 CASSPDPANTGELFF
TRBJ1-2 TRBV10-3 CAISARGEGIGYYGYTF
TRBJ1-6 TRBV30 CAWSVTGAGIFSPLHF
TRBJ1-3 TRBV2 CASRIQGSGNTIYF
TRBJ2-6 TRBV12-5 CASGLAGPGEEAGANVLTF
TRBJ1-2 TRBV13 CASSSETATNYGYTF
TRBJ2-3 TRBV5-4 CAYDGGGETDTQYF
TRBJ1-1 TRBV19 CASSIGKGLNTEAFF
TRBJ1-2 TRBV6-1 CASSETTGALLGYTF
TRBJ1-5 TRBV5-5 CASSLGVVQPQHF
TRBJ2-7 TRBV7-8 CASSFATSGDYEQYF
TRBJ2-3 TRBV27 CASSLSESDTQYF
TRBJ2-5 TRBV27 CASRYGETQYF
TRBJ2-7 TRBV15 CATSRGSGGAGEQYF
TRBJ1-1 TRBV9 CASSVAGSGGNTEAFF
TRBJ1-6 TRBV28 CASSLRTAYSPLHF
TRBJ1-4 TRBV10-3 CASRQGINEKLFF
TRBJ2-3 TRBV19 CASSIAGADTQYF
TRBJ1-2 TRBV6-5 CASSYSGQGGGYTF
TRBJ1-5 TRBV6-4 CASSDGGSNQPQHF
TRBJ2-3 TRBV10-3 CAMGTSASTDTQYF
TRBJ1-1 TRBV2 CASSSYSTMNTEAFF
TRBJ2-7 TRBV2 CASSEIHAVFAYEQYF
TRBJ1-3 TRBV5-1 CASSPGPGAHSGNTIYF
TRBJ1-6 TRBV27 CASSSRQGRDSPLHF
TRBJ1-1 TRBV6-5 CASSYAPTTEAFF
TRBJ2-7 TRBV19 CASSIGPAGPAYEQYF
TRBJ1-1 TRBV18 CASSRHGQVESYLNTEAFF
TRBJ2-1 TRBV27 CASTSSRTYNEQFF
TRBJ1-2 TRBV7-2 CASSRSSGTGSYGYTF
TRBJ2-7 TRBV4-2 CASSQVLDYEQYF
TRBJ2-2 TRBV7-3 CASSPTRTGELFF
TRBJ1-2 TRBV2 CASSEGGRRGYTF
TRBJ2-7 TRBV10-2 CASSDPSTAHEQYF
TRBJ2-3 TRBV19 CASSIQGPDTQYF
TRBJ1-2 TRBV6-6 CASSYPGQGSGYGYTF
TRBJ2-1 TRBV29-1 CSYTGTDSRGEQFF
TRBJ1-5 TRBV2 CASSEALGGRGGQPQHF